This note documents a single TCR beta chain sequence. Its target antigen remains unknown. Base qualities are missing; no much larger clone stands one base away. To prepare the library, the immunoSEQ multiplex PCR assay was applied. Not all clones reach the TCRdb copy of this immuneACCESS table, which keeps in-frame sequences only. Checked studies attribute under half of the gap to unresolved V genes and leave the rest unexplained. This sample gives about 610,000 clones in total; roughly 88% of them show up just once. The ten largest clones take up approximately 0.01% of the sample. The sample originates from a study of shared T cell receptors in the human thymus (dated by TCRdb to the early 2020s). Some background on the complete study: The study investigated the way shared, self-reactive T-cell receptor alpha chains are produced in the human thymus.

Trimming takes 0 bases off V and 4 bases off J; junction bases not matched to a gene: 2. There are 14 amino acids in the CDR3, from cysteine to phenylalanine inclusive. This entry keeps only the CDR3 DNA: 42 bases, framed from base 1. The CDR1 and CDR2 encoded by the germline V gene (reference sequence) are SGHNT and YYREEE. The sample also formed part of further work on human thymus T cells. As noted in the second study: In Finland, the donors were immunologically healthy infants who were having open corrective cardiac surgery for congenital heart defects. Thymus tissue was obtained as surgical resects removed during corrective cardiac surgery. Usage of V and J gene segments appeared to be biased in both the thymic and the peripheral blood repertoires. The related research found that thymic TCR repertoires overlapped highly between unrelated individuals. The study described the TCR alpha and beta repertoires in roughly 8 infant thymus samples and a few matching peripheral blood samples. Donor ages ranged from about 7 to 244 days, and the cohort comprised more than 5 male and two female infants. Thymocytes were freed from the tissue by mechanical means and kept at -70 degrees C as pellets of roughly 10-32 million cells. A QIAsymphony instrument was used to extract genomic DNA from the frozen cell pellets. The immunoSEQ multiplex PCR assay was used to amplify the TCRB and TCRAD loci from a standardized quantity of quality-controlled genomic DNA. The amplicons covered the V(D)J region and were long enough to include the CDR3 and to identify the V and J genes. The amplicons were sequenced on an Illumina platform via the commercial immunoSEQ service. Corrections for primer bias and sequencing errors followed previously described methods, while TCRAD and TCRB definitions were based on the IMGT database. The repertoires were analysed using immunoSEQ Analyzer 3.0 and VDJTools for basic statistics, V/J segment usage, diversity estimates, rarefaction and pairwise overlap. Chao1, ChaoE, Efron-Thisted, Shannon and inverse Simpson indices were used to estimate diversity, which was also estimated on datasets down-sampled to the smallest sample. Repertoire overlap was determined by strict matching of CDR3 nucleotide sequence, V gene and J gene, and Jaccard-based multidimensional scaling clustering was applied. On average, thymus samples yielded roughly 800,000 unique TCRB clonotypes, whereas blood samples yielded about 84,000.

The TCR comes from a boy younger than two with a congenital heart defect. Donor details come from another sample of the same person, matched by shared clones. The chain uses TRBV5-4 and TRBJ2-5, with 8 middle bases fitting TRBD2. Sequencing used thymocytes. For the CDR3, the sequence is CASSLAGGGETQYF. In nucleotide form, the sequence is TGTGCCAGCAGCTTGGCGGGAGGGGGAGAGACCCAGTACTTC.